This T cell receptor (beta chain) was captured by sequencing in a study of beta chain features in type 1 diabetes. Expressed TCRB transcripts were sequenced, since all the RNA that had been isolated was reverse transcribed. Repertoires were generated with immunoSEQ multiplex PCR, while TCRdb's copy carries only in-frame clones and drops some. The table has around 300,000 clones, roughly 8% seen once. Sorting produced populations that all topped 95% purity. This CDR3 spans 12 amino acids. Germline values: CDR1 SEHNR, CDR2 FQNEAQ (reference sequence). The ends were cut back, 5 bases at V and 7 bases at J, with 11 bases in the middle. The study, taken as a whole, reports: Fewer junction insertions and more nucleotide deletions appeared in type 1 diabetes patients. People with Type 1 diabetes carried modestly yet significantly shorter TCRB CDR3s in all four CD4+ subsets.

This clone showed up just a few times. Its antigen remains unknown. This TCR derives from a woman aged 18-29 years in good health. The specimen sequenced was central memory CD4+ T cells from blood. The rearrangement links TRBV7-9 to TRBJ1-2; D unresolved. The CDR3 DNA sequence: TGTGCCAGCAGCCCCCGCGGTCGTGGCTACACCTTC. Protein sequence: CASSPRGRGYTF.